This TCR beta chain is drawn from a study of T cells in Graves' hyperthyroidism and ophthalmopathy. To note about this clonotype: What it recognizes is unknown.

Clinicians diagnosed patients from clinical symptoms, serum thyroxine and TRAb, thyroid ultrasound and orbital computed tomography. The source of the PBMCs was around 10 ml of fresh peripheral blood. Study results and limitations: Ophthalmopathy got predicted by the model a median around six months before its onset. By a 13 V-J model, ophthalmopathy was set apart from stable hyperthyroidism.

Germline values: CDR1 SNHLY, CDR2 FYNNEI. This CDR3 is 15 amino acids long. Trimming removed 8 bases from V and 2 bases from J, with 18 bases in between. Amplification yielded TCR beta CDR3 regions, with RNA transcripts as the source. During a first-round RT-PCR of the TCR CDR3, the HTBI primer set was used. TCRdb reprocessed the multiplex PCR reads with MiXCR, giving one entry per CDR3 protein. The sample lists about 840,000 distinct CDR3 sequences, 38% occurring once. The origin of this receptor is a man aged 18 to 30 with Graves' hyperthyroidism. Material for sequencing was blood. The V gene is TRBV2, the J gene TRBJ1-2; the D is unclear. The CDR3 nucleotides read TGTGCCAGCGCTGGGCTAGAGGGTGGGAACTATGGCTACACCTTC. It is translated as CASAGLEGGNYGYTF.